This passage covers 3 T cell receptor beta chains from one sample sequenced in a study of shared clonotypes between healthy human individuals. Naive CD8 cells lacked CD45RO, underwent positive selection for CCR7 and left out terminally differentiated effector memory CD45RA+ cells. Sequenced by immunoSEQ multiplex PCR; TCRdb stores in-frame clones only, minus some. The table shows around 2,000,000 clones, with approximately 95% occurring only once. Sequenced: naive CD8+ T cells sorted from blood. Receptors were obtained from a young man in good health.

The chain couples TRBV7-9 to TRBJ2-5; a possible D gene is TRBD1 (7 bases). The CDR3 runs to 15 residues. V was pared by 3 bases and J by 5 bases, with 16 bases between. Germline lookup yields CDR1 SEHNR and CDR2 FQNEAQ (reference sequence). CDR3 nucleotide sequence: TGTGCCAGCAGCTTCCCCAGGGGGGCCGGGGAGACCCAGTACTTC. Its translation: CASSFPRGAGETQYF. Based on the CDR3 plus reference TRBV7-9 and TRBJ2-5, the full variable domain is DTGVSQNPRHKITKRGQNVTFRCDPISEHNRLYWYRQTLGQGPEFLTYFQNEAQLEKSRLLSDRFSAERPKGSFSTLEIQRTEQGDSAMYLCASSFPRGAGETQYFGPGTRLLVL.

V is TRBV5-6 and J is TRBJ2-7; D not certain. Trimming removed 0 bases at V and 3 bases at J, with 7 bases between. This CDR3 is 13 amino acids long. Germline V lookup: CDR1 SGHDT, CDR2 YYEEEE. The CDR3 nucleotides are TGTGCCAGCAGCTTGGACCCATTCTACGAGCAGTACTTC. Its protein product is CASSLDPFYEQYF.

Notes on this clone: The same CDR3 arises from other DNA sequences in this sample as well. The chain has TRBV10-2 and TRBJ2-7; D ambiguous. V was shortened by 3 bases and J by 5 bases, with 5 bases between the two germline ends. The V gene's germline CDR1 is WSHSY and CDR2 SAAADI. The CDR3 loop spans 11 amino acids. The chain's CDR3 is CASSDANEQYF. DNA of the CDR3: TGCGCCAGCAGTGACGCCAACGAGCAGTACTTC.